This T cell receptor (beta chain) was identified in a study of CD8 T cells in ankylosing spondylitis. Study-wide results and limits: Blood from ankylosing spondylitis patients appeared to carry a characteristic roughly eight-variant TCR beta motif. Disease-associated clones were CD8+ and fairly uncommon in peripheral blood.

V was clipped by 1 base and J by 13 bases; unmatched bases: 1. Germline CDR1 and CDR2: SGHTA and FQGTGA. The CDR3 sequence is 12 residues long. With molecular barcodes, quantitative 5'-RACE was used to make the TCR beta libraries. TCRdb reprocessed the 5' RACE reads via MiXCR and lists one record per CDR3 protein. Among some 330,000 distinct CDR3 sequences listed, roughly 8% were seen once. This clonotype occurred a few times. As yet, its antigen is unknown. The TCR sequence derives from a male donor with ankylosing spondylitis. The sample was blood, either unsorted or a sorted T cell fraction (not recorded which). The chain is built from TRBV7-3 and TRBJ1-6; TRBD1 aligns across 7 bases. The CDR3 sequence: CASSLKGAPLHF. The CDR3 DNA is TGTGCCAGCAGCTTAAAGGGGGCTCCCCTCCACTTT.